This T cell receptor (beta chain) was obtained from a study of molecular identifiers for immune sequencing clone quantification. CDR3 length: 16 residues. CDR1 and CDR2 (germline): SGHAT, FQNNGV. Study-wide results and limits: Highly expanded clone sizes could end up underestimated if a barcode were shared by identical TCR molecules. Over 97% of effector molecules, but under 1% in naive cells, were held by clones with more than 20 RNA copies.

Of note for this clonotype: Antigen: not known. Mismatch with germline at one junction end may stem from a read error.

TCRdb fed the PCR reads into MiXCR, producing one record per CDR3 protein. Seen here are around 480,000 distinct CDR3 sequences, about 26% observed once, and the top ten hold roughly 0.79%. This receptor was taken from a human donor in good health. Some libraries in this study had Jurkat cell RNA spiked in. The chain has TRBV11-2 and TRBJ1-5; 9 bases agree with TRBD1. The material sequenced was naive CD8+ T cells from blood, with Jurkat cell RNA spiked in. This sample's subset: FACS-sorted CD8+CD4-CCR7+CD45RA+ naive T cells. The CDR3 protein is CAGSTRTGEMNQPQHF. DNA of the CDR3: TGTGCCGGCAGCACCCGGACAGGGGAGATGAATCAGCCCCAGCATTTT.